The 31 T cell receptor beta chains in this list originate from one sample, sequenced in a study of CD8+ T cells in alopecia areata. The treatment is: oral pan-JAK inhibitor, 5-10 mg twice daily. RNA was extracted and reverse transcribed into cDNA as the sequencing template. Sequencing used immunoSEQ multiplex PCR; TCRdb keeps in-frame clones, though not all of them. The sample holds under 350,000 clones, 55% to 70% seen once. The sample here was CD4+ T cells sorted from blood, taken at week 24, from a patient treated with tofacitinib. These receptors all come from a human donor with alopecia areata.

This clone showed up just once. V usage is TRBV4-2 and J usage is TRBJ2-6; D may be TRBD1 (5 bases). This CDR3 is 17 amino acids long. With 0 bases removed from V and 0 bases from J, the gap between germline ends came to 9 bases. The germline V gene has CDR1 LGHNA and CDR2 YNFKEQ. This CDR3 reads CASSQERGGSGANVLTF. In nucleotides, the CDR3 is TGTGCCAGCAGCCAAGAAAGGGGTGGCTCTGGGGCCAACGTCCTGACTTTC.

The chain recombines TRBV19 with TRBJ2-3; 7 nucleotides agree with TRBD1. This CDR3 has 14 amino acids. V gave up 10 bases and J gave up 1 base; unmatched junction bases: 8. Looked up from germline, CDR1 is LNHDA and CDR2 is SQIVND (reference sequence). The CDR3 DNA reads as TGTGCCACTACCGACAGGGACGGCACAGATACGCAGTATTTT. This encodes CATTDRDGTDTQYF. Combining the CDR3 with reference TRBV19 and TRBJ2-3 gives the whole variable domain DGGITQSPKYLFRKEGQNVTLSCEQNLNHDAMYWYRQDPGQGLRLIYYSQIVNDFQKGDIAEGYSVSREKKESFPLTVTSAQKNPTAFYLCATTDRDGTDTQYFGPGTRLTVL.

V and J are TRBV11-2 and TRBJ1-1; D is possibly TRBD1 (6 bases). V gave up 11 bases and J gave up 5 bases, with 18 bases separating them. CDR1 SGHAT and CDR2 FQNNGV come from the germline V gene. This CDR3 has 13 amino acids. The DNA of the CDR3 is TGTGCCCTCGGGGCTGGGGGCAAGACTGAAGCTTTCTTT. Protein product: CALGAGGKTEAFF.

This chain joins TRBV29-1 and TRBJ2-5, with D perhaps TRBD2 (6 bases). V gave up 7 bases and J gave up 0 bases, with 21 bases separating them. The CDR3 extends over 16 amino acids. The germline V gene has CDR1 SQVTM and CDR2 ANQGSEA. CDR3 residues: CSARGVRGEYQETQYF. Written as DNA, the CDR3 is TGCAGCGCCCGCGGGGTGCGCGGGGAGTACCAAGAGACCCAGTACTTC.

The chain recombines TRBV7-9 with TRBJ1-3; TRBD1 might be the D (5 bases). The CDR3 sequence is 10 residues long. The germline gives CDR1 SEHNR, CDR2 FQNEAQ (reference sequence). V dropped 11 bases and J dropped 4 bases, with 6 bases sitting between them. The CDR3 coding sequence is TGTGCCGGGGCGGGAAACACCATATATTTT. Translating gives CAGAGNTIYF.

This clone showed up just a few times. J is TRBJ1-4 and V is TRBV5-1; no clear D gene. The CDR3 covers 14 residues. Germline V gene sequence: CDR1 SGHRS, CDR2 YFSETQ. Trimming removed 2 bases at V and 8 bases at J, with 13 bases between. The CDR3 bases are TGCGCCAGCAGCTTTGAGGGTCAAGGCGAAAAACTGTTTTTT. This encodes CASSFEGQGEKLFF.

The V and J genes are TRBV4-1 and TRBJ2-5; tentatively, D is TRBD2 (6 bases). The CDR3 runs 14 residues. Trimming cost V 4 bases and J 5 bases, with 14 bases left between them. Per germline, CDR1 MGHRA and CDR2 YSYEKL. As DNA, the CDR3 is TGCGCCAGCAGCCCAAACGGAGGGGCCGAGACCCAGTACTTC. It specifies CASSPNGGAETQYF.

The chain joins TRBV29-1 to TRBJ2-1; tentatively, D is TRBD1 or TRBD2 (5 bases each). The CDR3 spans 15 residues. Trimming stripped 7 bases from V and 3 bases from J, with 19 bases between. Germline CDR1 is SQVTM and CDR2 is ANQGSEA. The CDR3 here is CSAAWRRGYYNEQFF. CDR3 sequence (DNA): TGCAGCGCCGCATGGCGTCGGGGCTACTACAATGAGCAGTTCTTC.

This chain uses TRBV7-8 with TRBJ2-3, with D tentatively TRBD1 (5 bases). The CDR3 covers 15 residues. Per germline, CDR1 SGHVS and CDR2 FQNEAQ. V lost 3 bases and J lost 6, with 16 bases in between. The CDR3 loop is CASSLALWGVDTQYF. CDR3 coding DNA: TGTGCCAGCAGCTTGGCCTTGTGGGGCGTGGATACGCAGTATTTT.

This chain uses TRBV4-3 with TRBJ1-1, with D uncertain. V lost 5 bases to trimming and J lost 1 base, with 11 bases between them. CDR1 is LGHNA, CDR2 YSLEER, per germline. The CDR3 totals 14 residues. DNA for the CDR3: TGCGCCAGCAGCGCTTACGGAGAGAACACTGAAGCTTTCTTT. This sequence encodes CASSAYGENTEAFF.

This chain links TRBV10-3 with TRBJ2-7; D is possibly TRBD1 (5 bases). The CDR3 sequence is 11 residues long. CDR1 is ENHRY, CDR2 SYGVKD, per germline. V was shortened by 9 bases and J by 7 bases, with 13 bases between the two germline ends. The CDR3 DNA follows: TGTGCCATGTCAGGGTCCGGGGAGCAGTACTTC. The encoded protein is CAMSGSGEQYF.

This chain uses TRBV28 with TRBJ2-7; D gene unclear. The CDR3 is 12 residues long. V lost 5 bases to trimming and J lost 7 bases, with 12 bases between them. Germline V gives CDR1 MDHEN, CDR2 SYDVKM. The CDR3 DNA sequence: TGTGCCAGCAGTCCCTCCGCCCGGGAGCAGTACTTC. As protein: CASSPSAREQYF.

The V gene is TRBV27, the J gene TRBJ2-3; tentatively, D is TRBD2 (5 bases). CDR1 MNHEY and CDR2 SMNVEV come from the germline V gene (reference sequence). Trimming shortened V by 6 bases and J by 2 bases, and 15 bases separated the two germline ends. The CDR3 loop spans 15 amino acids. The CDR3 DNA is TGTGCCAGCAGGGGAGATGGAGAATCCACAGATACGCAGTATTTT. This sequence encodes CASRGDGESTDTQYF.

With respect to this clone: At the DNA level, this CDR3 is encoded by other sequences in the same sample as well. V is TRBV2 and J is TRBJ1-1; TRBD1 agrees at 8 bases. V lost 3 bases, J lost 2 bases, and 5 bases stayed unmatched. Germline V gene lookup returns CDR1 SNHLY and CDR2 FYNNEI. The CDR3 runs 15 residues. For the CDR3, the DNA is TGTGCCAGCAGTGAGAGGACAGGGATCAACACTGAAGCTTTCTTT. Encoded protein: CASSERTGINTEAFF. Full variable domain (remainder filled in from reference TRBV2 and TRBJ1-1): EPEVTQTPSHQVTQMGQEVILRCVPISNHLYFYWYRQILGQKVEFLVSFYNNEISEKSEIFDDQFSVERPDGSNFTLKIRSTKLEDSAMYFCASSERTGINTEAFFGQGTRLTVV.

The sample holds a few counts of this clone. The chain combines TRBV9 with TRBJ1-6; D is unclear. The germline V gene has CDR1 SGDLS and CDR2 YYNGEE. There are 14 residues in the CDR3. V lost 4 bases to trimming and J lost 8 bases, with 13 bases between them. The CDR3 sequence is CASSPHLTDSPLHF. CDR3 nucleotides: TGTGCCAGCAGCCCGCACCTGACGGATTCACCCCTCCACTTT.

This clone has just one count. The V and J genes are TRBV7-9 and TRBJ1-5; D remains unclear. This CDR3 contains 12 residues. Germline CDR1 reads SEHNR; CDR2 reads FQNEAQ (reference sequence). Trimming stripped 8 bases from V and 5 bases from J, with 10 bases between. CDR3 amino acids: CASYVPDQPQHF. The CDR3 DNA reads as TGTGCCAGCTACGTACCGGATCAGCCCCAGCATTTT. Full variable domain (outside the CDR3, taken from reference TRBV7-9 and TRBJ1-5): DTGVSQNPRHKITKRGQNVTFRCDPISEHNRLYWYRQTLGQGPEFLTYFQNEAQLEKSRLLSDRFSAERPKGSFSTLEIQRTEQGDSAMYLCASYVPDQPQHFGDGTRLSIL.

This chain joins TRBV5-1 and TRBJ1-1, with a possible D match to TRBD1 (6 bases). The CDR3 is 14 amino acids. The germline V and J ends were trimmed by 4 bases and 5 bases, with 15 bases remaining between them. Germline lookup yields CDR1 SGHRS and CDR2 YFSETQ. CDR3 DNA: TGCGCCAGCAGCGGAATTTCGAGGGGGACTGAAGCTTTCTTT. This sequence encodes CASSGISRGTEAFF.

The chain couples TRBV13 to TRBJ2-5; D is perhaps TRBD2 (6 bases). The CDR3 totals 15 residues. CDR1 is PRHDT, CDR2 FYEKMQ, per germline (reference sequence). The V and J ends lost 6 bases and 1 base respectively, with 15 bases between them. The CDR3 loop reads CASRKLRTTQETQYF. CDR3 nucleotides: TGTGCCAGCAGAAAACTCCGGACTACCCAAGAGACCCAGTACTTC.

This clone was detected only a few times. It differs at one base from a far larger clone, so likely a read error. The chain is built from TRBV5-4 and TRBJ2-3; D perhaps matches TRBD2 (5 bases). Germline CDR1 reads SGHNT; CDR2 reads YYREEE (reference sequence). This CDR3 region has 13 residues. V lost 1 base to trimming and J lost 3 bases, with 6 bases between them. The CDR3 nucleotides are TGTGCCAGCAGCTTGTCGGGGACAGATACGCAGTATTTT. Encoded protein: CASSLSGTDTQYF.

The rearrangement uses TRBV7-9 and TRBJ1-2, with 7 bases identical to TRBD1. CDR3 length: 16 amino acids. CDR1 is SEHNR and CDR2 is FQNEAQ in the germline V gene (reference sequence). V gave up 5 bases and J gave up 2 bases; unmatched junction bases: 11. The CDR3 sequence is CASSVSLGQSNYGYTF. CDR3 coding DNA: TGTGCCAGCAGCGTATCGCTGGGACAGTCGAACTATGGCTACACCTTC.

This clone was detected only once. V usage is TRBV7-2 and J usage is TRBJ2-1, with 8 bases that match TRBD2. The CDR3 spans 14 residues. V lost 2 bases and J lost 9; bases outside the gene matches: 6. Germline V gene data show CDR1 as SGHTA and CDR2 as FQGNSA. In nucleotides, the CDR3 is TGTGCCAGCAGCTTACTAGCGGGTTCGGGTGAGCAGTTCTTC. Its translation: CASSLLAGSGEQFF.

The CDR3 protein is CAWKGPRDEAFF. The CDR3 nucleotides are TGTGCCTGGAAAGGGCCTAGGGACGAAGCTTTCTTT. The J gene is TRBJ1-1, the V gene TRBV30; tentative D call: TRBD1 (5 bases). V lost 4 bases and J 8 bases, leaving 14 bases between the germline ends. The CDR3 sequence is 12 residues long. Germline V CDR1 and CDR2: GTSNPN, SVGIG (reference sequence).

This clone turned up a few times. V and J are TRBV10-3 and TRBJ1-5; D is perhaps TRBD1 (5 bases). The CDR3 has 15 amino acids. V was clipped by 4 bases and J by 0 bases, with 10 bases between them. Looked up from germline, CDR1 is ENHRY and CDR2 is SYGVKD. CDR3 nucleotide sequence: TGTGCCATCAGTGTCGGGGGGAATAGCAATCAGCCCCAGCATTTT. It codes for CAISVGGNSNQPQHF.

V and J are TRBV2 and TRBJ2-3; TRBD2 matches 7 bases. J lost 0 bases, V lost 6 bases, and 3 bases had no gene match. Germline V gene data show CDR1 as SNHLY and CDR2 as FYNNEI. This CDR3 comprises 14 residues. The CDR3 DNA reads as TGTGCCAGCAGAAGCGGGGCTAGCACAGATACGCAGTATTTT. This encodes CASRSGASTDTQYF.

This chain joins TRBV6-5 and TRBJ1-2, with D unresolved. From germline, CDR1 is MNHEY and CDR2 SVGAGI. This CDR3 has 15 amino acids. The V end lost 7 bases, the J end lost 2 bases, and 17 bases lay between the germline ends. The CDR3: CASTPSRELNYGYTF. In DNA form, the CDR3 reads TGTGCCAGCACCCCCTCAAGAGAGTTAAACTATGGCTACACCTTC.

This clone was seen a handful of times. The J gene is TRBJ2-5, the V gene TRBV27, with D possibly TRBD2 on 5 matching bases. Germline-derived CDR1 and CDR2 are MNHEY and SMNVEV (reference sequence). V was trimmed by 8 bases and J by 0 bases, leaving 13 bases between them. CDR3 size: 14 residues. CDR3 residues: CASLARADQETQYF. CDR3 nucleotides: TGTGCCAGCCTTGCGAGGGCCGACCAAGAGACCCAGTACTTC.

This clone was detected only a few times. V and J are TRBV28 and TRBJ2-3; possibly TRBD1 for D (6 bases). This CDR3 is built from 16 residues. Trimming cost V 5 bases and J 8 bases, with 23 bases left between them. CDR1 is MDHEN and CDR2 is SYDVKM in the germline V gene. CDR3: CASSLRSTGPLGTQYF. The DNA for the CDR3 is TGTGCCAGCAGTCTAAGATCGACAGGCCCACTGGGTACGCAGTATTTT.

The rearrangement uses TRBV9 and TRBJ2-3; 8 positions agree with TRBD2. The CDR3 is 18 residues long. Germline values: CDR1 SGDLS, CDR2 YYNGEE. V shed 0 bases, J shed 1 base, and the junction held 10 bases outside the gene matches. The CDR3 reads CASSVATGTRPGTDTQYF. The CDR3 DNA reads as TGTGCCAGCAGCGTAGCTACGGGGACTAGGCCAGGCACAGATACGCAGTATTTT. Looking up the rest from reference TRBV9 and TRBJ2-3 gives the full variable domain: DSGVTQTPKHLITATGQRVTLRCSPRSGDLSVYWYQQSLDQGLQFLIQYYNGEERAKGNILERFSAQQFPDLHSELNLSSLELGDSALYFCASSVATGTRPGTDTQYFGPGTRLTVL.

V gene TRBV2 combines with J gene TRBJ1-2; tentative D call: TRBD1 (6 bases). V shed 2 bases and J shed 4 bases, with 11 bases lying between them. The CDR3 has 14 residues. CDR1 and CDR2 (germline): SNHLY, FYNNEI. DNA for the CDR3: TGTGCCAGCAGTGAACTCGTGGGGGCCTATGGCTACACCTTC. Translation gives CASSELVGAYGYTF.

This clone turned up a few times. This chain joins TRBV27 and TRBJ1-2, with D possibly TRBD1 on 5 matching bases. CDR1 is MNHEY and CDR2 is SMNVEV in the germline V gene (reference sequence). The CDR3 covers 15 residues. The ends were cut back, 4 bases at V and 7 bases at J, with 19 bases in the middle. Here the CDR3 DNA reads TGTGCCAGCAGTTCACCGTCTAGCCAGGGATTTGGCTACACCTTC. This encodes CASSSPSSQGFGYTF.

The chain carries TRBV5-1 and TRBJ2-2; D is possibly TRBD2 (6 bases). The CDR3 covers 14 residues. The V gene lost 4 bases and the J gene lost 6 bases, with 13 bases spanning the gap. The germline CDR1 and CDR2 sequences are SGHRS and YFSETQ. DNA of the CDR3: TGCGCCAGCAGCCCGGCTAGGGAGGCCGGGGAGCTGTTTTTT. It yields the protein CASSPAREAGELFF. Full variable domain (outside the CDR3, taken from reference TRBV5-1 and TRBJ2-2): KAGVTQTPRYLIKTRGQQVTLSCSPISGHRSVSWYQQTPGQGLQFLFEYFSETQRNKGNFPGRFSGRQFSNSRSEMNVSTLELGDSALYLCASSPAREAGELFFGEGSRLTVL.